Presented here are 2 T cell receptor beta chains from one specimen sequenced in a study of blood T cell repertoires in COVID-19. Profiling relied on immunoSEQ multiplex PCR, and the TCRdb table lists in-frame clones only, not all of them. The sample yields 90,000 to 110,000 clones, around three quarters seen once. Sequencing was performed on peripheral blood. These receptors came from a human donor in a cohort sampled during active or convalescent COVID-19.

The chain joins TRBV5-1 to TRBJ2-1, with 14 positions matching TRBD2. Germline-derived CDR1 and CDR2 are SGHRS and YFSETQ. Trimming at V came to 3 bases and at J to 9 bases, leaving 8 bases not matched to a gene. The CDR3 has 16 residues. For the CDR3, the DNA is TGCGCCAGCAGCTCGCAAACCGGGACTAGCGGGGGTGAGCAGTTCTTC. As protein: CASSSQTGTSGGEQFF.

This clone was observed once. The chain uses TRBV4-1 and TRBJ1-1; D is unclear. The V end was cut by 0 bases, the J end by 2 bases, with 10 bases between. Germline loops: CDR1 MGHRA, CDR2 YSYEKL. The CDR3 totals 15 residues. Written as DNA, the CDR3 is TGCGCCAGCAGCCAAGATCCTCGGGGTAACACTGAAGCTTTCTTT. Translating gives CASSQDPRGNTEAFF.